Listed below are T cell receptor beta chains from one sample, sequenced in a study of blood T cell repertoires in COVID-19. Measured with immunoSEQ multiplex PCR; TCRdb has only the in-frame clones, and not every one. This sample has roughly 53,000 clones, with around 79% found just once. The source material was peripheral blood. These receptors came from a man aged 65 to 85 with active or convalescent COVID-19. The CDR3 runs from the conserved cysteine through the conserved F or W. D genes are given only for firm matches. For some rows the clone size is stated as once, few or many, or as a class when expanded; others skip it.

>TRBD1|16|-|TRBV2|TRBJ1-6
CASSPIRTGGYSPLHF
TGTGCCAGCAGCCCTATTAGGACAGGGGGCTATTCACCCCTCCACTTT
>-|17|-|TRBV4-3|TRBJ1-6
CASSQAEVRVWGSPLHF
TGCGCCAGCAGCCAAGCCGAAGTCAGGGTCTGGGGTTCACCCCTCCACTTT
>TRBD2|15|-|TRBV19|TRBJ2-1
CASSISGLRYNEQFF
TGTGCCAGTAGTATCTCGGGACTACGCTACAATGAGCAGTTCTTC
>TRBD1|17|-|TRBV6-2/TRBV6-3|TRBJ2-1
CASSYSKRRTGGHEQFF
TGTGCCAGCAGTTACTCGAAGAGGAGGACAGGGGGGCATGAGCAGTTCTTC
>-|14|-|TRBV7-2|TRBJ2-7
CASSLGLLPYEQYF
TGTGCCAGCAGCCTCGGACTTCTTCCCTACGAGCAGTACTTC
>-|15|-|TRBV7-2|TRBJ1-5
CASSLAPAGSGPQHF
TGTGCCAGCAGCTTAGCACCCGCAGGGTCGGGGCCCCAGCATTTT
>TRBD1|16|once|TRBV5-4|TRBJ2-7
CASSVHGTGFSYEQYF
TGTGCCAGCAGCGTCCACGGGACAGGGTTTTCCTACGAGCAGTACTTC
>TRBD1|15|-|TRBV19|TRBJ1-4
CASSTGTGNWEKLFF
TGTGCCAGTAGTACGGGGACAGGAAATTGGGAAAAACTGTTTTTT
>TRBD1|15|many|TRBV6-5|TRBJ1-2
CASSPGQGWNYGYTF
TGTGCCAGCAGTCCAGGACAGGGTTGGAACTATGGCTACACCTTC
>-|15|-|TRBV3-1/TRBV3-2|TRBJ1-1
CASSPGTVMNTEAFF
TGTGCCAGCAGCCCCGGAACAGTTATGAACACTGAAGCTTTCTTT
>-|13|-|TRBV9|TRBJ1-1
CASSVVSDTEAFF
TGTGCCAGCAGCGTAGTCTCGGACACTGAAGCTTTCTTT
>TRBD1|15|-|TRBV10-3|TRBJ1-2
CAISLTGEGSYGYTF
TGTGCCATCAGTTTGACAGGGGAAGGCAGCTATGGCTACACCTTC
>-|11|-|TRBV2|TRBJ2-1
CASSAGSGQFF
TGTGCCAGCAGTGCGGGTAGCGGGCAGTTCTTC
>TRBD1|15|-|TRBV24-1|TRBJ2-5
CATSDPRRTGGTQYF
TGTGCCACCAGTGATCCCCGCCGGACAGGGGGGACCCAGTACTTC
>-|14|-|TRBV9|TRBJ1-3
CASSRILSGNTIYF
TGTGCCAGCAGCAGAATACTCTCTGGAAACACCATATATTTT
>TRBD2|17|-|TRBV11-1|TRBJ2-2
CASSLAGSGGRTGELFF
TGTGCCAGCAGCTTAGCAGGGAGCGGGGGGCGCACCGGGGAGCTGTTTTTT
>-|14|-|TRBV4-2|TRBJ2-4
CASSQEEQGNIQYF
TGTGCCAGCAGCCAAGAAGAGCAGGGAAACATTCAGTACTTC
>-|14|-|TRBV18|TRBJ2-1
CASSPAQSAREQFF
TGTGCCAGCTCACCAGCACAAAGCGCGCGAGAGCAGTTCTTC
>-|16|once|TRBV7-9|TRBJ2-1
CASSQGYPGGGNEQFF
TGTGCCAGCAGTCAGGGGTATCCGGGGGGTGGCAATGAGCAGTTCTTC
>TRBD2|14|-|TRBV7-2|TRBJ2-3
CASVLAGGWDTQYF
TGTGCCAGCGTACTAGCGGGGGGCTGGGATACGCAGTATTTT
>-|12|many|TRBV2|TRBJ2-7
CASSVETYEQYF
TGTGCCAGCAGTGTAGAGACCTACGAGCAGTACTTC
>TRBD1|15|-|TRBV12-5|TRBJ2-2
CASGLGQGGTGELFF
TGTGCTAGTGGTTTGGGACAGGGGGGCACCGGGGAGCTGTTTTTT
>TRBD1|15|-|TRBV3-1/TRBV3-2|TRBJ2-1
CASSPGQGSYNEQFF
TGTGCCAGCAGCCCGGGACAGGGCTCCTACAATGAGCAGTTCTTC
>-|11|-|TRBV20-1|TRBJ2-3
CSALQGDTQYF
TGCAGTGCTCTTCAGGGGGATACGCAGTATTTT
>TRBD1|15|many|TRBV7-9|TRBJ1-4
CASSPGTVGNEKLFF
TGTGCCAGCAGCCCTGGGACAGTGGGAAATGAAAAACTGTTTTTT
>-|14|few|TRBV7-2|TRBJ2-7
CASSLVSGYYEQYF
TGTGCCAGCAGCTTAGTCAGCGGATATTACGAGCAGTACTTC
>-|14|-|TRBV30|TRBJ1-4
CAWSGGYSNEKLFF
TGTGCCTGGAGTGGAGGGTACAGTAATGAAAAACTGTTTTTT
>TRBD2|17|once|TRBV24-1|TRBJ2-2
CATSDPGTISNTGELFF
TGTGCCACCAGTGACCCCGGGACTATTTCGAACACCGGGGAGCTGTTTTTT
>TRBD2|17|-|TRBV3-1/TRBV3-2|TRBJ2-3
CASSGTSGDGSTDTQYF
TGTGCCAGCAGCGGTACTAGCGGCGATGGAAGCACAGATACGCAGTATTTT
>-|13|-|TRBV19|TRBJ2-3
CASSPPAVDTQYF
TGTGCCAGTAGTCCCCCGGCGGTCGATACGCAGTATTTT
>TRBD1|14|-|TRBV28|TRBJ1-3
CASSLRGRRNTIYF
TGTGCCAGCAGTTTAAGGGGGCGGAGAAACACCATATATTTT
>-|15|-|TRBV4-2|TRBJ1-2
CASSQDLSQDYGYTF
TGTGCCAGCAGCCAAGATCTGAGCCAGGACTATGGCTACACCTTC
>-|19|-|TRBV23-1|TRBJ1-1
CASSQSFSEQPALGTEAFF
TGCGCCAGCAGTCAATCGTTTAGTGAACAGCCGGCGTTGGGCACTGAAGCTTTCTTT
>TRBD1|16|-|TRBV18|TRBJ2-3
CASSTNRGRSTDTQYF
TGTGCCAGCTCAACCAACAGGGGGAGAAGCACAGATACGCAGTATTTT
>TRBD2|15|few|TRBV7-3|TRBJ2-5
CASSPQAGTQETQYF
TGTGCCAGCAGCCCCCAAGCGGGGACCCAAGAGACCCAGTACTTC
>-|14|-|TRBV7-2|TRBJ2-7
CASSLQRGSYEQYF
TGTGCCAGCAGCTTACAGCGCGGTTCCTACGAGCAGTACTTC
>-|14|-|TRBV5-1|TRBJ1-4
CASSLTQANEKLFF
TGCGCCAGCAGCTTGACACAGGCAAATGAAAAACTGTTTTTT
>-|14|-|TRBV30|TRBJ1-6
CAFESGTYNSPLHF
TGTGCCTTCGAATCCGGGACATATAATTCACCCCTCCACTTT
>-|14|-|TRBV27|TRBJ1-1
CASSPRTGGTEAFF
TGTGCCAGCAGTCCTCGTACCGGCGGAACTGAAGCTTTCTTT
>TRBD1|12|-|TRBV19|TRBJ2-4
CASRGQANIQYF
TGTGCCAGTAGAGGACAGGCTAACATTCAGTACTTC
>TRBD1|14|-|TRBV10-2|TRBJ1-2
CASSGRGGGDGYTF
TGCGCCAGCAGTGGCCGAGGGGGCGGTGATGGCTACACCTTC